A selection of T cell receptor beta chains follows, all from one sample in a study of blood T cell repertoires in COVID-19. Libraries were prepared by immunoSEQ multiplex PCR; TCRdb keeps only in-frame clonotypes and omits some of them. The table records around 400,000 clones, around nine tenths of them present only once. The sample consisted of PBMCs or T cells enriched from blood (not recorded which). These receptors were collected from a young woman who had been exposed to COVID-19. The CDR3 runs from the conserved cysteine through the conserved F or W. A D gene is named only where the DNA matches it firmly. Rows give clone size only sometimes, using once, few, many, or a class for an expanded clone.

D: NA; size: once; J: TRBJ2-3; V: TRBV7-3; CDR3: CASSSLGSGLSTDTQYF; DNA: TGTGCCAGCAGCTCCCTAGGGTCGGGACTCTCCACAGATACGCAGTATTTT
D: NA; size: once; J: TRBJ2-5; V: TRBV12-1; CDR3: CASSFLGGETQYF; DNA: TGTGCCAGCAGCTTTTTGGGGGGAGAGACCCAGTACTTC
D: TRBD2; size: NA; J: TRBJ2-2; V: TRBV7-7; CDR3: CATGLAGADTGELFF; DNA: TGTGCTACAGGACTAGCGGGGGCAGACACCGGGGAGCTGTTTTTT
D: TRBD1; size: NA; J: TRBJ2-7; V: TRBV5-1; CDR3: CASSSDRVGEQYF; DNA: TGCGCCAGCAGCTCCGACAGGGTGGGGGAGCAGTACTTC
D: NA; size: NA; J: TRBJ2-7; V: TRBV10-1; CDR3: CASSESYGVEQYF; DNA: TGCGCCAGCAGTGAGTCGTACGGGGTCGAGCAGTACTTC
D: NA; size: NA; J: TRBJ2-2; V: TRBV2; CDR3: CASRKDSEGAGELFF; DNA: TGTGCCAGCAGAAAGGACAGTGAAGGCGCCGGGGAGCTGTTTTTT
D: NA; size: NA; J: TRBJ1-1; V: TRBV29-1; CDR3: CSVERGNLEAFF; DNA: TGCAGCGTTGAAAGGGGGAACCTTGAAGCTTTCTTT
D: NA; size: NA; J: TRBJ1-1; V: TRBV3-1/TRBV3-2; CDR3: CASSHGLAEAFF; DNA: TGTGCCAGCAGCCACGGACTCGCTGAAGCTTTCTTT
D: NA; size: few; J: TRBJ1-6; V: TRBV5-1; CDR3: CASSRDMQNSPLHF; DNA: TGCGCCAGCAGCCGGGACATGCAGAATTCACCCCTCCACTTT
D: TRBD1; size: NA; J: TRBJ2-1; V: TRBV6-5; CDR3: CASSYPSGQEGYRQFF; DNA: TGTGCCAGCAGTTACCCCTCGGGACAGGAAGGATACAGGCAGTTCTTC
D: NA; size: NA; J: TRBJ1-2; V: TRBV28; CDR3: CASSLRQGTGYTF; DNA: TGTGCCAGCAGTTTAAGGCAGGGGACCGGCTACACCTTC
D: TRBD2; size: NA; J: TRBJ2-7; V: TRBV11-2; CDR3: CASSLGGGRLYEQYF; DNA: TGTGCCAGCAGCTTAGGCGGGGGGCGCCTGTACGAGCAGTACTTC
D: NA; size: NA; J: TRBJ2-5; V: TRBV11-2; CDR3: CASKMRGTQETQYF; DNA: TGTGCCAGCAAAATGCGGGGTACCCAAGAGACCCAGTACTTC